The 28 T cell receptor beta chains listed next were all sequenced from one sample in a study of cytomegalovirus exposure and HLA in healthy donors. Libraries were prepared by immunoSEQ multiplex PCR; TCRdb keeps only in-frame clonotypes and omits some of them. The sample holds some 72,000 clones, about 96% seen once. Sequencing used PBMCs. The receptor source for this set is a man aged 18 to 29 in good health and CMV-seropositive.

V is TRBV5-6 and J is TRBJ1-2; the D gene is possibly TRBD1 (5 bases). V dropped 0 bases and J dropped 6 bases, with 12 bases sitting between them. The CDR3 totals 14 residues. From germline, CDR1 is SGHDT and CDR2 YYEEEE. The CDR3 DNA sequence: TGTGCCAGCAGCTTGGGGATAGGGGCAAATGGCTACACCTTC. Residues: CASSLGIGANGYTF.

The chain recombines TRBV9 with TRBJ1-3; D is undetermined. The length of the CDR3 is 15 residues. Trimming stripped 2 bases from V and 0 bases from J, with 9 bases between. From germline, CDR1 is SGDLS and CDR2 YYNGEE. CDR3 sequence: CASSVARHSGNTIYF. CDR3 nucleotide sequence: TGTGCCAGCAGCGTCGCCAGACACTCTGGAAACACCATATATTTT.

The V gene is TRBV11-3, the J gene TRBJ2-2; no reliable D call. Trimming left V 2 bases short and J 6 bases short, with 7 bases between. Germline CDR1 and CDR2: SGHNT and YENEEA. This CDR3 region has 13 residues. CDR3 DNA: TGTGCCAGCAGCTTACGGCGGCCCGGGGAGCTGTTTTTT. Protein product: CASSLRRPGELFF.

The J gene is TRBJ1-5, the V gene TRBV4-1; possibly TRBD1 for D (6 bases). The CDR3 runs to 16 residues. Trimming removed 0 bases from V and 0 bases from J, with 9 bases in between. Looked up from germline, CDR1 is MGHRA and CDR2 is YSYEKL. CDR3 loop: CASSQDGTFSNQPQHF. The CDR3 nucleotides read TGCGCCAGCAGCCAAGACGGGACATTTAGCAATCAGCCCCAGCATTTT.

The gene calls are TRBV4-1 and TRBJ2-7, with TRBD1 matching over 8 bases. J lost 3 bases, V lost 6 bases, and 7 bases had no gene match. Per the germline V gene, CDR1 is MGHRA and CDR2 is YSYEKL. The CDR3 has 14 amino acids. CDR3 amino acids: CASRKTGDLYEQYF. The CDR3 DNA is TGCGCCAGCAGAAAGACAGGGGATCTCTACGAGCAGTACTTC.

The V call is TRBV5-5, the J call TRBJ1-4, with 12 bases aligning to TRBD1. The germline gives CDR1 SGHKS, CDR2 YYEKEE (reference sequence). CDR3 size: 14 residues. J lost 8 bases, V lost 5 bases, and 4 bases had no gene match. CDR3: CASSSGTGGEKLFF. In nucleotides, the CDR3 is TGTGCCAGCAGTTCCGGGACAGGGGGCGAAAAACTGTTTTTT.

This rearrangement joins TRBV19 to TRBJ1-4; no definite D call. The CDR3 is 17 amino acids. Germline V gene data show CDR1 as LNHDA and CDR2 as SQIVND (reference sequence). Trimming removed 2 bases at V and 8 bases at J, with 21 bases between. CDR3 coding DNA: TGTGCCAGTAGTATAAGGACTCAGCTCACCCTGGGGGAAAAACTGTTTTTT. Translated: CASSIRTQLTLGEKLFF.

The rearrangement links TRBV7-2 to TRBJ1-2; D is uncertain. The germline V gene has CDR1 SGHTA and CDR2 FQGNSA. V was cut by 5 bases and J by 8 bases, with 15 bases left in between. The length of the CDR3 is 13 residues. The CDR3 bases are TGTGCCAGCAGCCCGGGGAAAGGGAGAGGCTACACCTTC. The encoded protein is CASSPGKGRGYTF.

The chain uses TRBV7-8 and TRBJ2-2; TRBD1 aligns across 7 bases. Trimming took 3 bases from V and 5 from J; bases not matched to a gene: 6. Germline-derived CDR1 and CDR2 are SGHVS and FQNEAQ. The CDR3 runs to 15 residues. CDR3 loop: CASSLVRGRTGELFF. As DNA, the CDR3 is TGTGCCAGCAGCTTGGTTAGGGGGCGAACCGGGGAGCTGTTTTTT.

V gene TRBV9 combines with J gene TRBJ2-7; 9 bases map to TRBD2. This CDR3 spans 15 amino acids. Germline trimming cut 4 bases from V and 2 bases from J; bases unmatched to any gene: 7. In germline, CDR1 is SGDLS, CDR2 YYNGEE. CDR3 nucleotide sequence: TGTGCCAGCAGCCCCGCGGGGGGGTTCACCTACGAGCAGTACTTC. Encoded protein: CASSPAGGFTYEQYF. Filled out from reference TRBV9 and TRBJ2-7, the complete variable domain reads DSGVTQTPKHLITATGQRVTLRCSPRSGDLSVYWYQQSLDQGLQFLIQYYNGEERAKGNILERFSAQQFPDLHSELNLSSLELGDSALYFCASSPAGGFTYEQYFGPGTRLTVT.

This clone was recorded only once. The chain uses TRBV5-4 and TRBJ2-7; a weak D match, TRBD1 (5 bases). V was clipped by 6 bases and J by 5 bases, with 15 bases between them. Per the germline V gene, CDR1 is SGHNT and CDR2 is YYREEE (reference sequence). The CDR3 consists of 13 residues. CDR3 nucleotides: TGTGCCAGCAACGACAGAGAGCTTAACGAGCAGTACTTC. The encoded protein is CASNDRELNEQYF.

The chain has TRBV30 and TRBJ2-3, with 7 bases identical to TRBD1. The germline CDR1 and CDR2 sequences are GTSNPN and SVGIG (reference sequence). After removal of 3 bases from V and 2 bases from J, the junction contained 8 bases not matched to a gene. The CDR3 spans 15 residues. The DNA for the CDR3 is TGTGCCTGGAGAGACACCGGGACAGACACAGATACGCAGTATTTT. Amino acid sequence: CAWRDTGTDTDTQYF.

The chain joins TRBV7-2 to TRBJ2-2, with D possibly matching TRBD1 (7 bases). Germline-derived CDR1 and CDR2 are SGHTA and FQGNSA. The CDR3 runs 16 residues. Between the trimmed V and J ends, which lost 1 base and 4 bases, there was a span of 13 bases. The CDR3 reads CASSLVPGGGTGELFF. In DNA form, the CDR3 reads TGTGCCAGCAGCTTAGTACCAGGGGGAGGCACCGGGGAGCTGTTTTTT. The whole variable domain, filled in from reference TRBV7-2 and TRBJ2-2, reads GAGVSQSPSNKVTEKGKDVELRCDPISGHTALYWYRQSLGQGLEFLIYFQGNSAPDKSGLPSDRFSAERTGGSVSTLTIQRTQQEDSAVYLCASSLVPGGGTGELFFGEGSRLTVL.

The CDR3 protein is CASSLAGQTGYEQFF. The CDR3, as DNA: TGTGCCAGCAGCTTAGCTGGCCAGACCGGGTATGAGCAGTTCTTC. The chain uses TRBV7-9 and TRBJ2-1; no firm D call. The CDR3 runs 15 residues. V lost 0 bases, J lost 8 bases, and 14 bases lay in between. From germline, CDR1 is SEHNR and CDR2 FQNEAQ (reference sequence).

The gene calls are TRBV7-9 and TRBJ2-2; 7 bases are shared with TRBD1. This CDR3 is 17 amino acids long. V shed 5 bases and J 6 bases; nucleotides not matched to a gene: 15. In germline, CDR1 is SEHNR, CDR2 FQNEAQ (reference sequence). The chain's CDR3 is CASSSLTGLVISGELFF. The CDR3 DNA reads as TGTGCCAGCAGCAGCCTGACAGGGCTGGTTATATCCGGGGAGCTGTTTTTT.

The chain couples TRBV2 to TRBJ2-4; D is ambiguous. The CDR3 is 13 residues long. Trimming cost V 3 bases and J 2 bases, with 5 bases left between them. Germline V lookup: CDR1 SNHLY, CDR2 FYNNEI. The CDR3 DNA reads TGTGCCAGCAGTGAGACTTCCAAAAACATTCAGTACTTC. Encoded protein: CASSETSKNIQYF. The full variable domain, with the rest looked up from reference TRBV2 and TRBJ2-4, is EPEVTQTPSHQVTQMGQEVILRCVPISNHLYFYWYRQILGQKVEFLVSFYNNEISEKSEIFDDQFSVERPDGSNFTLKIRSTKLEDSAMYFCASSETSKNIQYFGAGTRLSVL.

The J gene is TRBJ2-1, the V gene TRBV5-1; 9 nucleotides agree with TRBD1. V lost 4 bases and J lost 6; bases outside the gene matches: 11. The CDR3 consists of 16 residues. Germline lookup yields CDR1 SGHRS and CDR2 YFSETQ. The CDR3 DNA reads TGCGCCAGCAGCAGGTCCGGGACAGGGATGAGCAATGAGCAGTTCTTC. As protein: CASSRSGTGMSNEQFF.

The V call is TRBV11-3, the J call TRBJ1-1; 7 positions match TRBD1. The germline V gene encodes CDR1 SGHNT and CDR2 YENEEA. J lost 4 bases, V lost 5 bases, and 4 bases had no gene match. The CDR3 has 13 residues. The DNA of the CDR3 is TGTGCCAGCAGCGACAGGGAGACCACTGAAGCTTTCTTT. Protein sequence: CASSDRETTEAFF.

The CDR3 DNA sequence: TGTGCCAGCAGTGATGGGGCCCCTGGGGCCAACGTCCTGACTTTC. Translated, it gives CASSDGAPGANVLTF. V is TRBV2 and J is TRBJ2-6; TRBD1 is a possible D gene (5 bases). The CDR3 runs 15 residues. V was shortened by 3 bases and J by 2 bases, with 8 bases between the two germline ends. The germline V gene has CDR1 SNHLY and CDR2 FYNNEI.

V gene TRBV6-5 combines with J gene TRBJ2-7, with TRBD1 matching over 12 bases. The CDR3 runs to 16 residues. Germline V gene data show CDR1 as MNHEY and CDR2 as SVGAGI. With V trimmed by 0 bases and J by 5 bases, 5 bases remained unmatched. CDR3 in amino acids: CASSYSTGTGGHEQYF. The CDR3 DNA follows: TGTGCCAGCAGTTACTCGACGGGGACAGGGGGCCACGAGCAGTACTTC.

J is TRBJ1-1 and V is TRBV10-3; no firm D call. The CDR3 has 12 residues. V was trimmed by 8 bases and J by 3 bases, leaving 10 bases between them. Germline CDR1 reads ENHRY; CDR2 reads SYGVKD. CDR3 nucleotides: TGTGCCATCGGAGCCGGGGACACTGAAGCTTTCTTT. It codes for CAIGAGDTEAFF.

The CDR3, as DNA: TGTGCCAGCAGCTTTGGACAGTTGAACACCGGGGAGCTGTTTTTT. Protein product: CASSFGQLNTGELFF. J is TRBJ2-2 and V is TRBV11-2, with D perhaps TRBD1 (6 bases). Trimming removed 3 bases at V and 1 base at J, with 9 bases between. This CDR3 comprises 15 residues. Germline V gene data show CDR1 as SGHAT and CDR2 as FQNNGV.

The chain couples TRBV28 to TRBJ2-5, with 8 positions matching TRBD2. This CDR3 has 15 amino acids. CDR1 MDHEN and CDR2 SYDVKM come from the germline V gene. The ends lost 5 bases at V and 4 bases at J; junction bases unmatched: 9. DNA of the CDR3: TGTGCCAGCAGTCGGGGGGGCAGGAAGAGAGAGACCCAGTACTTC. Translation: CASSRGGRKRETQYF.

This chain links TRBV11-3 with TRBJ2-1; no firm D call. This CDR3 comprises 14 residues. Germline-derived CDR1 and CDR2 are SGHNT and YENEEA. V was trimmed by 5 bases and J by 7 bases, leaving 15 bases between them. This chain's CDR3 is CASSPSGVLNEQFF. In DNA, the CDR3 is TGTGCCAGCAGCCCCTCCGGAGTTTTGAATGAGCAGTTCTTC.

This clone has only a few counts. The rearrangement uses TRBV25-1 and TRBJ1-5, with D unresolved. This CDR3 has 15 residues. Trimming took off 2 bases at V and 0 bases at J, with 8 bases between the two ends. Germline CDR1 is MGHDK and CDR2 is SYGVNS. The CDR3 DNA reads as TGTGCCAGCAGTGAAACGGTTTATAGCAATCAGCCCCAGCATTTT. Its translation: CASSETVYSNQPQHF. Looking up the rest from reference TRBV25-1 and TRBJ1-5 gives the full variable domain: EADIYQTPRYLVIGTGKKITLECSQTMGHDKMYWYQQDPGMELHLIHYSYGVNSTEKGDLSSESTVSRIRTEHFPLTLESARPSHTSQYLCASSETVYSNQPQHFGDGTRLSIL.

The chain couples TRBV7-6 to TRBJ2-2, with 13 bases that match TRBD2. Unmatched junction bases numbered 4, after V lost 7 bases and J lost 8 bases. CDR1 is SGHVS and CDR2 is FNYEAQ in the germline V gene. The CDR3 loop spans 14 amino acids. CDR3 nucleotide sequence: TGTGCCAGCACCCAACTAGCGGGAGGGGGGGAGCTGTTTTTT. Translation: CASTQLAGGGELFF.

This clone was found once. As DNA, the CDR3 is TGTGCCAGCAGCTTGGCCGGCCAGGGTACGCAGTATTTT. It is translated as CASSLAGQGTQYF. This chain joins TRBV5-4 and TRBJ2-3; D might be TRBD1 (5 bases). The V gene's germline CDR1 is SGHNT and CDR2 YYREEE (reference sequence). The CDR3 covers 13 residues. V lost 0 bases and J lost 8, with 10 bases in between. Looking up the rest from reference TRBV5-4 and TRBJ2-3 gives the full variable domain: ETGVTQSPTHLIKTRGQQVTLRCSSQSGHNTVSWYQQALGQGPQFIFQYYREEENGRGNFPPRFSGLQFPNYSSELNVNALELDDSALYLCASSLAGQGTQYFGPGTRLTVL.

This clone has a single count. The CDR3 here is CAISESGQGISGNTIYF. The CDR3 nucleotides are TGTGCCATCAGTGAGTCGGGACAGGGAATCTCTGGAAACACCATATATTTT. V and J are TRBV10-3 and TRBJ1-3; 9 bases map to TRBD1. The CDR3 runs 17 residues. From germline, CDR1 is ENHRY and CDR2 SYGVKD. V shed 0 bases and J 0 bases; nucleotides not matched to a gene: 3.